This is a list of T cell receptor beta chains from one sample in a study of blood T cell repertoires in COVID-19. The table came from immunoSEQ multiplex PCR; TCRdb's copy has only in-frame clones and leaves some out. The repertoire holds a few hundred thousand clones, with about 83% as singletons. The material sequenced was peripheral blood. The receptors were sampled from a woman between 45 and 60 years old with acute or convalescent COVID-19. Each CDR3 is given with its conserved first and last residue. The D gene is left open where the match is weak. Clone size is not always given. Where it is, it says once, few, many or a class for expanded clones.

TRBV28	TRBJ1-2	-	once	TGTGCCAGCAGTTTACGCTTTTTCGGGGGGCGCAGCTATGGCTACACCTTC	CASSLRFFGGRSYGYTF
TRBV24-1	TRBJ2-3	TRBD1	-	TGTGCCATCAAGCCAGGGACAGGGGGAAGCACAGATACGCAGTATTTT	CAIKPGTGGSTDTQYF
TRBV29-1	TRBJ1-2	TRBD1	once	TGCAGCGCGGACAGGGGGGACTATGGCTACACCTTC	CSADRGDYGYTF
TRBV7-3	TRBJ1-2	-	once	TGTGCCAGCAGCTTACTTTCGACAGGATCTATCTATGGCTACACCTTC	CASSLLSTGSIYGYTF
TRBV7-3	TRBJ2-5	TRBD1	-	TGTGCCAGCAGCTTATGGACCCCGGGACAGGGGTCCGGAGAGACCCAGTACTTC	CASSLWTPGQGSGETQYF
TRBV28	TRBJ1-2	-	-	TGTGCCAGCAGCCCCCGGACAGTCCGGGGCTATGGCTACACCTTC	CASSPRTVRGYGYTF
TRBV29-1	TRBJ2-1	-	few	TGCAGCGTGAGAGAGGACAGATGGGAATACAATGAGCAGTTCTTC	CSVREDRWEYNEQFF
TRBV5-5	TRBJ2-5	-	-	TGTGCCAGCAGTTCGCATAAACGATCGGGAGAGACCCAGTACTTC	CASSSHKRSGETQYF
TRBV29-1	TRBJ2-6	-	-	TGCAGCGCGAGGGATAGCGACAGGAGCTCTGGGGCCAACGTCCTGACTTTC	CSARDSDRSSGANVLTF
TRBV29-1	TRBJ1-4	-	-	TGCAGCGCCTCGGGTCCAGGGTCTAATGAAAAACTGTTTTTT	CSASGPGSNEKLFF
TRBV10-3	TRBJ2-7	TRBD1	-	TGTGCCATCAGTGAGTCTCTCATGAAGGGACAGGGCTCCTACGAGCAGTACTTC	CAISESLMKGQGSYEQYF
TRBV14	TRBJ2-5	-	-	TGTGCCAGCAGCCAATCTTTGCGGTACCAAGAGACCCAGTACTTC	CASSQSLRYQETQYF
TRBV7-9	TRBJ1-4	TRBD1	-	TGTGCCAGCAGCTTACAGGGGGCGATCGAAAAACTGTTTTTT	CASSLQGAIEKLFF
TRBV7-9	TRBJ1-4	TRBD1	-	TGTGCCAGCAGACGCGGGACAGGGGGTAGAGCAACTAATGAAAAACTGTTTTTT	CASRRGTGGRATNEKLFF
TRBV30	TRBJ1-3	-	-	TGTGCCTGGAGGGAGAATGGAAACACCATATATTTT	CAWRENGNTIYF
TRBV6-2/TRBV6-3	TRBJ2-1	TRBD2	-	TGTGCCAGCAGTTATGGGCTAGCGGAGTTTAATGAGCAGTTCTTC	CASSYGLAEFNEQFF
TRBV7-9	TRBJ1-3	-	-	TGTGCCAGCAGCACGCTAGACGGAGACTCTGGAAACACCATATATTTT	CASSTLDGDSGNTIYF
TRBV19	TRBJ1-5	-	-	TGTGCCAGTAGTATATCACAGGCGAGTTATAGCAATCAGCCCCAGCATTTT	CASSISQASYSNQPQHF
TRBV5-4	TRBJ2-7	-	-	TGTGCCAGCAGCCGGGACTCAAGCTCCTACGAGCAGTACTTC	CASSRDSSSYEQYF
TRBV7-2	TRBJ2-2	-	-	TGTGCCAGCAGCTTCCGACAGACCGGGGAGCTGTTTTTT	CASSFRQTGELFF
TRBV4-3	TRBJ2-7	TRBD2	-	TGCGCCAGCAGCCAAGGGACTAGATTGGAGCAGTACTTC	CASSQGTRLEQYF
TRBV24-1	TRBJ2-1	TRBD2	-	TGTGCCACCAGTGATTCAAGCGGGGGTCCTTACAATGAGCAGTTCTTC	CATSDSSGGPYNEQFF
TRBV5-4	TRBJ2-1	-	-	TGTGCCAGCAGCTCCAGCTACCACAGGGATAATGAGCAGTTCTTC	CASSSSYHRDNEQFF
TRBV5-1	TRBJ1-5	-	-	TGCGCCAGCAGCCATACAGGTATGGGGAATCAGCCCCAGCATTTT	CASSHTGMGNQPQHF
TRBV5-1	TRBJ2-7	-	-	TGCGCCAGCAGCTTGAGCAATCAGGGCCGGGAGCAGTACTTC	CASSLSNQGREQYF
TRBV21-1	TRBJ1-5	-	once	TGTGCCAGCAGCATTGGAGGGAGCAATCAGCCCCAGCATTTT	CASSIGGSNQPQHF
TRBV4-3	TRBJ1-2	-	-	TGCGCCAGCAGCCAAGAGAGCGGACGCTATGGCTACACCTTC	CASSQESGRYGYTF
TRBV7-2	TRBJ2-7	-	few	TGTGCCTCACAGAAACCCTACTACGAGCAGTACTTC	CASQKPYYEQYF
TRBV5-1	TRBJ1-1	TRBD1	-	TGCGCCAGCAGCTGGGGGGACAGCACCCAAACTGAAGCTTTCTTT	CASSWGDSTQTEAFF
TRBV27	TRBJ2-2	TRBD1	-	TGTGCCAGCAACACCGACAGGGGGCACACCGGGGAGCTGTTTTTT	CASNTDRGHTGELFF
TRBV24-1	TRBJ2-3	-	-	TGTGCCACCGAGGAGGGAACTAGCACAGATACGCAGTATTTT	CATEEGTSTDTQYF
TRBV27	TRBJ1-5	-	few	TGTGCCAGCAGTCGGGACATCGATCAGCCCCAGCATTTT	CASSRDIDQPQHF
TRBV30	TRBJ2-3	TRBD2	-	TGTGCCTGGAGTGTATTGGCGGGACTAAGCACAGATACGCAGTATTTT	CAWSVLAGLSTDTQYF
TRBV12-3/TRBV12-4	TRBJ1-1	-	-	TGTGCCAGCAGGCAAATTCAGGCCCTTCGGGCTTTCTTT	CASRQIQALRAFF
TRBV6-2/TRBV6-3	TRBJ1-1	-	-	TGTGCCAGCAGGCCTGCAGGGATTGAAGCTTTCTTT	CASRPAGIEAFF
TRBV7-8	TRBJ1-6	-	-	TGTGCCAGTACCTTTGGGGGGAAAGGATCACCCCTCCACTTT	CASTFGGKGSPLHF
TRBV7-9	TRBJ2-7	TRBD2	-	TGTGCCAGCAGCGCAGGACTAGCGATTCGCTACGAGCAGTACTTC	CASSAGLAIRYEQYF
TRBV27	TRBJ1-2	-	once	TGTGCCAGCAGTTTCTTGGGGGCATACTCGGACTACACCTTC	CASSFLGAYSDYTF
TRBV19	TRBJ2-7	TRBD1	-	TGTGCCAGTACCAGAGAGACAGGGACCTACGAGCAGTACTTC	CASTRETGTYEQYF
TRBV28	TRBJ1-4	TRBD1	-	TGTGCCAGCAGTTTATTCCTCCGGGACAGGGCCGGAAAACTGTTTTTT	CASSLFLRDRAGKLFF
TRBV9	TRBJ1-4	TRBD1	-	TGTGCCAGCAGCGCAGGGACAGGGGGCCGTGAAAAACTGTTTTTT	CASSAGTGGREKLFF
TRBV9	TRBJ2-5	TRBD2	-	TGTGCCAGCAGCGTAGCTGGGACTAGCCGGGGCTTAGGGAGAGAGACCCAGTACTTC	CASSVAGTSRGLGRETQYF
TRBV27	TRBJ1-1	-	-	TGTGCCAGCAGTTTCCAGTACCACACTGAAGCTTTCTTT	CASSFQYHTEAFF
TRBV4-1	TRBJ2-1	TRBD2	-	TGCGCCAGCAGCCAAGGGGTAGCGGGAACGCACAATGAGCAGTTCTTC	CASSQGVAGTHNEQFF
TRBV11-1	TRBJ2-1	TRBD2	-	TGTGCCAGCAGCCAGGGGGCGACTAGCGGGGTTAATGAGCAGTTCTTC	CASSQGATSGVNEQFF
TRBV9	TRBJ2-2	TRBD2	-	TGTGCCAGCAGCGTAGGACTAGCGGGAGGGAACGGGGAGCTGTTTTTT	CASSVGLAGGNGELFF
TRBV7-2	TRBJ1-6	-	-	TGTGCCAGCAGCTTAGAAGCTAATTCACCCCTCCACTTT	CASSLEANSPLHF
TRBV19	TRBJ2-2	TRBD1	-	TGTGCCAGTAGTAGGGGACAGCTCACCGGGGAGCTGTTTTTT	CASSRGQLTGELFF
TRBV19	TRBJ1-2	-	-	TGTGCCACAGAAGCGTGGGCGGGTCATGGCTACACCTTC	CATEAWAGHGYTF
TRBV5-1	TRBJ2-7	TRBD2	-	TGCGCCAGCAGCTTAACTAGCGCCCGGGGGTACGAGCAGTACTTC	CASSLTSARGYEQYF
TRBV5-1	TRBJ2-5	-	few	TGCGCCAGCAGCTTGAACGGACAGCCCCAAGAGACCCAGTACTTC	CASSLNGQPQETQYF
TRBV29-1	TRBJ2-1	-	-	TGCAGCGTTGAATACGCGGTTGGCAACTACTACAACAATGAGCAGTTCTTC	CSVEYAVGNYYNNEQFF
TRBV18	TRBJ2-5	TRBD2	-	TGTGCCAGCTCACAACCGGGACTAGCGGGATCCGAGACCCAGTACTTC	CASSQPGLAGSETQYF
TRBV19	TRBJ1-5	TRBD1	-	TGTGCCAGTCTCCCTGCCGGGACAGGGGCCCGTAGCAATCAGCCCCAGCATTTT	CASLPAGTGARSNQPQHF
TRBV25-1	TRBJ2-1	-	-	TGTGCCAGCTACACTAGCTTTGAGCAGTTCTTC	CASYTSFEQFF